The 30 T cell receptor beta chains in this list originate from one sample, sequenced in a study of blood T cell repertoires in COVID-19. Using immunoSEQ multiplex PCR, the repertoire was profiled, and TCRdb retains in-frame clones only, with some absent. The sample holds some 64,000 clones, approximately 81% seen once. The sequencing sample was made of peripheral blood. The receptors were sampled from a man in his 60s with COVID-19, enrolled during active disease.

This clone was counted between two and nine times. The CDR3 DNA sequence: TGTGCCACCAGTGCCTGGACAGGGGCGCTTTTCGAGCAGTACTTC. This gives the protein CATSAWTGALFEQYF. This chain uses TRBV24-1 with TRBJ2-7; the match to TRBD1 covers 9 bases. The V gene's germline CDR1 is KGHDR and CDR2 SFDVKD. This CDR3 has 15 amino acids. With 5 bases clipped from V and 6 bases from J, the junction kept 10 bases outside the gene matches.

The chain couples TRBV28 to TRBJ1-1; tentatively, D is TRBD1 (6 bases). The CDR3 spans 16 residues. Germline CDR1 and CDR2: MDHEN and SYDVKM. The V and J ends lost 3 bases and 3 bases respectively, with 17 bases between them. The CDR3 is CASSLAQQGIYTEAFF. CDR3 in DNA: TGTGCCAGCAGTTTGGCACAACAGGGCATTTACACTGAAGCTTTCTTT.

CDR3 coding DNA: TGTGCCAGCACCCCCTTAGACAGAAAAAACACTGAAGCTTTCTTT. Protein product: CASTPLDRKNTEAFF. This chain uses TRBV7-9 with TRBJ1-1, with D tentatively TRBD1 (5 bases). This CDR3 region has 15 residues. V was clipped by 7 bases and J by 2 bases, with 17 bases between them. The germline gives CDR1 SEHNR, CDR2 FQNEAQ (reference sequence).

V gene TRBV5-6 combines with J gene TRBJ2-2; the match to TRBD2 covers 7 bases. CDR1 is SGHDT and CDR2 is YYEEEE in the germline V gene. V lost 1 base and J lost 0; bases outside the gene matches: 3. The CDR3 is made up of 16 amino acids. The CDR3 region has the DNA TGTGCCAGCAGCTTGCTCCTAGCGGCGAACACCGGGGAGCTGTTTTTT. Encoded protein: CASSLLLAANTGELFF.

This clone was detected a few times. This sequence joins TRBV5-6 and TRBJ1-1, with D uncertain. V was trimmed by 0 bases and J by 1 base, leaving 10 bases between them. Germline loops: CDR1 SGHDT, CDR2 YYEEEE. The CDR3 extends over 15 amino acids. The CDR3 sequence is CASSLEATGNTEAFF. For the CDR3, the DNA is TGTGCCAGCAGCTTGGAGGCTACGGGGAACACTGAAGCTTTCTTT.

The chain recombines TRBV5-3 with TRBJ2-7; TRBD1 is a possible D gene (6 bases). TRBV5-3 falls under the ORF class, with uncertain function. The CDR3 is made up of 11 amino acids. Trimming took 6 bases from V and 3 from J, leaving 7 bases between them. The DNA for the CDR3 is TGTGCCAGAAAGGGGGTCTACGAGCAGTACTTC. Residues: CARKGVYEQYF.

V and J are TRBV6-5 and TRBJ2-5; 8 bases are a match to TRBD2. J lost 4 bases, V lost 1 base, and 5 bases had no gene match. CDR3 length: 15 residues. The germline V gene encodes CDR1 MNHEY and CDR2 SVGAGI. The CDR3: CASSYFQGLGETQYF. CDR3 nucleotides: TGTGCCAGCAGTTACTTCCAGGGACTAGGAGAGACCCAGTACTTC.

By sample fraction, this clone is medium-sized. V is TRBV9 and J is TRBJ1-5, with a possible D match to TRBD1 (5 bases). The CDR3 totals 16 residues. V was pared by 4 bases and J by 5 bases, with 19 bases between. Germline-derived CDR1 and CDR2 are SGDLS and YYNGEE. Here the CDR3 reads CASSPTGAGNDQPQHF. In nucleotides, the CDR3 is TGTGCCAGCAGCCCAACCGGGGCGGGGAACGATCAGCCCCAGCATTTT.

The chain has TRBV11-2 and TRBJ2-1; TRBD1 aligns across 7 bases. Germline V gene lookup returns CDR1 SGHAT and CDR2 FQNNGV. The CDR3 sequence is 15 residues long. The V and J ends lost 4 bases and 13 bases, in that order; junction bases with no gene match: 16. CDR3 sequence: CASSYRQGVWAYQFF. The CDR3 DNA sequence: TGTGCCAGCAGCTACCGACAGGGAGTTTGGGCCTACCAGTTCTTC.

V gene TRBV6-4 combines with J gene TRBJ1-5; D might be TRBD1 (6 bases). Germline CDR1 MRHNA, CDR2 SNTAGT. The germline V and J ends were trimmed by 3 bases and 6 bases, with 9 bases remaining between them. The length of the CDR3 is 13 residues. The CDR3 DNA reads as TGTGCCAGCAGTGAAGAAGGGGGTCAGCCCCAGCATTTT. Translation: CASSEEGGQPQHF.

J is TRBJ2-7 and V is TRBV12-3 or TRBV12-4; D gene uncertain. This CDR3 spans 13 amino acids. The V and J ends lost 6 bases and 2 bases respectively, with 11 bases between them. CDR3 loop: CASSSAQTYEQYF. CDR3 bases: TGTGCCAGCAGCTCCGCACAGACCTACGAGCAGTACTTC.

This chain uses TRBV14 with TRBJ2-2, with TRBD2 as a possible D gene (6 bases). V was cut by 3 bases and J by 5 bases, with 28 bases left in between. The CDR3 length is 20 residues. Per germline, CDR1 SGHDN and CDR2 FVKESK. CDR3 loop: CASSQKWTLPGTPITGELFF. The CDR3 DNA is TGTGCCAGCAGCCAGAAGTGGACCCTTCCCGGGACTCCAATTACCGGGGAGCTGTTTTTT.

The rearrangement joins TRBV5-4 to TRBJ2-5, with a weak D call TRBD1 (6 bases). Trimming took off 0 bases at V and 4 bases at J, with 7 bases between the two ends. Germline V gene lookup returns CDR1 SGHNT and CDR2 YYREEE (reference sequence). The CDR3 runs 13 residues. In nucleotides, the CDR3 is TGTGCCAGCAGCTTGGTAGGGGGAGAGACCCAGTACTTC. Its protein is CASSLVGGETQYF.

This clone appeared once. This CDR3 reads CASSLAQGTLAKNIQYF. CDR3 coding DNA: TGCGCCAGCAGCTTGGCACAGGGGACTCTAGCCAAAAACATTCAGTACTTC. J is TRBJ2-4 and V is TRBV5-1, with a weak D call TRBD1 (7 bases). The V end lost 0 bases, the J end lost 0 bases, and 13 bases lay between the germline ends. The length of the CDR3 is 17 residues. Per germline, CDR1 SGHRS and CDR2 YFSETQ.

The V call is TRBV14, the J call TRBJ2-2, with 15 bases lining up with TRBD2. Germline CDR1 SGHDN, CDR2 FVKESK. The CDR3 consists of 16 residues. Trimming cost V 7 bases and J 3 bases; bases outside gene matches: 3. The CDR3 reads CASNGLAGGHTGELFF. CDR3 bases: TGTGCCAGCAACGGACTAGCGGGGGGGCACACCGGGGAGCTGTTTTTT.

This rearrangement joins TRBV11-3 to TRBJ1-5; a weak D match, TRBD1 (5 bases). Germline CDR1 SGHNT, CDR2 YENEEA. The ends were cut back, 4 bases at V and 4 bases at J, with 11 bases in the middle. The CDR3 has 14 residues. The CDR3 DNA sequence: TGTGCCAGCAGCTGGAGTGGGGGGAATCAGCCCCAGCATTTT. This sequence encodes CASSWSGGNQPQHF.

This chain links TRBV12-5 with TRBJ1-4, with D unclear. Germline CDR1 is LGHNT and CDR2 is FRNRAP. The CDR3 runs to 14 residues. With 5 bases removed from V and 5 bases from J, the gap between germline ends came to 12 bases. CDR3 sequence reads: CASGPGFQNEKLFF. CDR3 DNA sequence: TGTGCTAGTGGTCCAGGTTTTCAAAATGAAAAACTGTTTTTT.

The CDR3 nucleotides read TGTGCCAGTTCTCAAGAGACCCAGTACTTC. Protein product: CASSQETQYF. This chain uses TRBV2 with TRBJ2-5, with D uncertain. The V gene lost 9 bases and the J gene lost 2 bases, with 4 bases spanning the gap. CDR3 size: 10 residues. The germline gives CDR1 SNHLY, CDR2 FYNNEI. Full variable domain (outside the CDR3, taken from reference TRBV2 and TRBJ2-5): EPEVTQTPSHQVTQMGQEVILRCVPISNHLYFYWYRQILGQKVEFLVSFYNNEISEKSEIFDDQFSVERPDGSNFTLKIRSTKLEDSAMYFCASSQETQYFGPGTRLLVL.

The chain couples TRBV6-6 to TRBJ2-1; D unresolved. In germline, CDR1 is MNHNY, CDR2 SVGAGI (reference sequence). The CDR3 covers 13 residues. Trimming took 4 bases from V and 3 from J, leaving 7 bases between them. The CDR3 loop is CASSSTRYNEQFF. In DNA form, the CDR3 reads TGTGCCAGCAGTTCGACACGCTACAATGAGCAGTTCTTC.

The V call is TRBV28, the J call TRBJ1-4; D unresolved. Germline CDR1 and CDR2: MDHEN and SYDVKM. The length of the CDR3 is 15 residues. Trimming took 2 bases from V and 3 from J, leaving 10 bases between them. Here the CDR3 DNA reads TGTGCCAGCAGTTTAATTGGGCAGGCTAATGAAAAACTGTTTTTT. Its protein is CASSLIGQANEKLFF.

The chain combines TRBV5-1 with TRBJ2-3; 15 bases are a match to TRBD2. Germline CDR1 and CDR2: SGHRS and YFSETQ. The CDR3 consists of 18 residues. With V trimmed by 4 bases and J by 0 bases, 6 bases remained unmatched. The CDR3 region is CASSLGTSGGRSTDTQYF. In DNA, the CDR3 is TGCGCCAGCAGCCTAGGGACTAGCGGGGGGCGGAGCACAGATACGCAGTATTTT.

The chain employs TRBV5-1 and TRBJ2-5; TRBD1 matches at 9 bases. CDR3 length: 14 residues. The V gene's germline CDR1 is SGHRS and CDR2 YFSETQ. After removal of 4 bases from V and 5 bases from J, the junction contained 6 bases not matched to a gene. CDR3 amino acids: CASSPDRGRETQYF. In nucleotides, the CDR3 is TGCGCCAGCAGCCCCGACAGGGGGAGGGAGACCCAGTACTTC. Full variable domain (rest looked up from reference TRBV5-1 and TRBJ2-5): KAGVTQTPRYLIKTRGQQVTLSCSPISGHRSVSWYQQTPGQGLQFLFEYFSETQRNKGNFPGRFSGRQFSNSRSEMNVSTLELGDSALYLCASSPDRGRETQYFGPGTRLLVL.

CDR3 DNA: TGTGCCATCAGTGACGGTAGCGGGAGATGGGAAGGGATCGGGGAGCTGTTTTTT. Translating it yields CAISDGSGRWEGIGELFF. The J gene is TRBJ2-2, the V gene TRBV10-3; 9 bases map to TRBD2. The CDR3 is 18 residues long. The V segment lost 3 bases and the J segment 7 bases; nucleotides outside the gene matches: 15. Germline loops: CDR1 ENHRY, CDR2 SYGVKD.

This chain links TRBV12-3 or TRBV12-4 with TRBJ2-1, with unresolved D. Trimming took off 1 base at V and 10 bases at J, with 8 bases between the two ends. The CDR3 consists of 12 residues. The DNA of the CDR3 is TGTGCCAGCAGTTTAGTTGTGAGGGAGCAGTTCTTC. Translating it yields CASSLVVREQFF.

This clone was seen a single time. The V and J genes are TRBV6-7 and TRBJ2-2, with D possibly matching TRBD2 (5 bases). TRBV6-7 is an open reading frame, and its role is uncertain. V was shortened by 4 bases and J by 3 bases, with 18 bases between the two germline ends. This CDR3 contains 17 residues. The CDR3 region is CASSFRSTEDHTGELFF. CDR3 nucleotides: TGTGCCAGCAGTTTCCGGTCGACGGAGGATCACACCGGGGAGCTGTTTTTT.

This chain links TRBV3-1 (or the pseudogene TRBV3-2) with TRBJ1-2, with 9 bases matching TRBD1. This CDR3 is 16 amino acids long. Losses at the gene ends were 4 bases for V and 5 bases for J; bases not matched to a gene: 11. Germline V gene data show CDR1 as LGHDT and CDR2 as YNNKEL (reference sequence). The CDR3 region is CASSLGTGSINYGYTF. The CDR3 nucleotides read TGTGCCAGCAGCCTCGGGACAGGGTCTATTAATTATGGCTACACCTTC.

The chain employs TRBV18 and TRBJ1-1; D remains unclear. Trimming pared 8 bases from V and 4 bases from J, leaving 20 bases between. This CDR3 comprises 15 residues. CDR1 and CDR2 from the germline V gene are KGHSH and LQKENI. The CDR3 coding sequence is TGTGCCAGCGCCTTTGATGGTTTTAGTGGCACTGAAGCTTTCTTT. Translated: CASAFDGFSGTEAFF.

As regards this clone: Different DNA sequences within this sample yield the same CDR3. The chain carries TRBV5-1 and TRBJ2-1; 9 bases align to TRBD2. J gave up 3 bases and V 3 bases, and 4 bases lay outside the gene matches. CDR1 is SGHRS, CDR2 YFSETQ, per germline. This CDR3 is built from 15 residues. CDR3 loop: CASSSSTSGYNEQFF. For the CDR3, the DNA is TGCGCCAGCAGCTCGTCGACTAGCGGCTACAATGAGCAGTTCTTC. Full variable domain (remainder filled in from reference TRBV5-1 and TRBJ2-1): KAGVTQTPRYLIKTRGQQVTLSCSPISGHRSVSWYQQTPGQGLQFLFEYFSETQRNKGNFPGRFSGRQFSNSRSEMNVSTLELGDSALYLCASSSSTSGYNEQFFGPGTRLTVL.

This clone was detected once. The chain uses TRBV6-5 and TRBJ2-7; TRBD1 matches at 9 bases. V was pared by 6 bases and J by 4 bases, with 4 bases of the junction left unmatched. This CDR3 has 13 amino acids. Germline V lookup: CDR1 MNHEY, CDR2 SVGAGI. The CDR3 nucleotides are TGTGCCAGCAGGGGACAGGGACTTTACGAGCAGTACTTC. This codes for CASRGQGLYEQYF.

The chain carries TRBV6-2 or TRBV6-3 and TRBJ2-5; 10 nucleotides match TRBD1. This CDR3 region has 15 residues. The V segment lost 4 bases and the J segment 5 bases; nucleotides outside the gene matches: 7. Germline CDR1 and CDR2: MNHEY and SVGEGT. DNA for the CDR3: TGTGCCAGCAGTTTCGGGACAGGGGTGGGGGAGACCCAGTACTTC. Amino acids: CASSFGTGVGETQYF.